The sequence of this T cell receptor beta chain was determined in a study of blood T cell repertoires in COVID-19. Overall study context: The United States, Italy and Spain supplied acute and convalescent COVID-19 samples.

Under the authors' procedure: Quantification of nucleated cells was approximated via reference gene primer amplification. Using immunoSEQ multiplex PCR, the repertoire was profiled, and TCRdb retains in-frame clones only, with some absent. The V and J calls and clone size were taken over from that table, and D and trimming were inferred from the DNA. Among about 230,000 clones, around 84% were seen once, and the ten largest hold approximately 0.89%. The clonotype originates from a middle-aged man with acute or convalescent COVID-19. Sequencing used peripheral blood.

CDR3 sequence (DNA): TGTGCCAGCAGCCTGCCTGGGACACCCTATGGCTACACCTTC. It encodes CASSLPGTPYGYTF. The chain links TRBV3-1 (or the pseudogene TRBV3-2) to TRBJ1-2; D might be TRBD1 (6 bases). Germline lookup yields CDR1 LGHDT and CDR2 YNNKEL (reference sequence). The CDR3 totals 14 residues. With 4 bases removed from V and 4 bases from J, the gap between germline ends came to 13 bases.